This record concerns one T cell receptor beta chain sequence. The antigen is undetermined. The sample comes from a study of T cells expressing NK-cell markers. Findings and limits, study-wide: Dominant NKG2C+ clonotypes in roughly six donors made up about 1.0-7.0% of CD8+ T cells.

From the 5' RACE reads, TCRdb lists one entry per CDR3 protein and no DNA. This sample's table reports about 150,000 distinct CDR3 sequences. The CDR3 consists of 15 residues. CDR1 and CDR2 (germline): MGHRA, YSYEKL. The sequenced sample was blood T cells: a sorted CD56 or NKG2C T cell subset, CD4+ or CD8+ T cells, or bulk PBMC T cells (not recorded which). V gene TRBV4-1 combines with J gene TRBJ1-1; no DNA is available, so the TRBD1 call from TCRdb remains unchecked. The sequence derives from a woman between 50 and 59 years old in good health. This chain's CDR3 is CASSQDWGGYTEAFF.